This T cell receptor beta chain was captured by sequencing in a study of beta chain features in type 1 diabetes. CD45RO/CCR7/CD25/CD127/CD95/CD27 staining was used to isolate CD4+ naive, central memory, regulatory and stem cell-like memory cells by sorting. The junction had 5 bases not matched to a gene; V was cut back by 4 bases and J by 5 bases. Germline loops: CDR1 MNHEY, CDR2 SVGAGI. This CDR3 region has 15 residues. Reverse transcription of all isolated RNA meant that expressed TCRB transcripts were sequenced. TCRdb's table, derived via immunoSEQ multiplex PCR, lists solely in-frame clones and lacks some. The sample includes a few hundred thousand clones, around 10% seen only once; the top ten take 0.015%.

Source material: naive CD4+ T cells from blood. The sequence came from a woman aged 30 to 39 in good health. V and J are TRBV6-5 and TRBJ2-3; 11 nucleotides agree with TRBD2. The CDR3 nucleotides read TGTGCCAGCAGTTCGACTAGCGGGATTGGAGATACGCAGTATTTT. It encodes CASSSTSGIGDTQYF.